This T cell receptor beta chain was profiled in a study of T cells in Graves' hyperthyroidism and ophthalmopathy. Whole-study findings and limits: The blood repertoire included most of the expanded thyroid clonotypes above 0.001. The model's output predicted ophthalmopathy at a median of approximately 6.5 months prior to onset.

Patients affected by ophthalmopathy presented a Clinical Activity Score of at least 3, a NOSPECS grade of at least 4, and disease duration below 3 months. This clonotype was seen at least ten times. Its antigen is unknown. V was shortened by 2 bases and J by 0 bases, with 7 bases between the two germline ends. Looked up from germline, CDR1 is SNHLY and CDR2 is FYNNEI. CDR3 size: 14 residues. RNA transcripts served as the template for amplifying TCR beta CDR3 regions. A first-round RT-PCR of the TCR CDR3 used the HTBI primer set. TCRdb processed the multiplex PCR reads anew with MiXCR; each CDR3 protein has one entry. The data show about 370,000 distinct CDR3 sequences, nearly 15% seen once.

The rearrangement uses TRBV2 and TRBJ1-1; no reliable D call. The TCR sequence derives from a woman aged 60-75 years with Graves' ophthalmopathy. Input material: blood. CDR3 loop: CASSEFTMNTEAFF. The CDR3 DNA follows: TGTGCCAGCAGTGAATTTACAATGAACACTGAAGCTTTCTTT.